Listed below are T cell receptor beta chains from one sample, sequenced in a study of cytomegalovirus exposure and HLA in healthy donors. Assay: immunoSEQ multiplex PCR; the TCRdb copy retains only in-frame clones and omits some. The sample gives about 130,000 clones, under 85% of which show up once; under 3.5% is in the top ten. The sample consisted of PBMCs. The origin of the receptors is a man aged 25 to 45 in good health and CMV-seronegative. CDR3s leave out the opening cysteine and the closing phenylalanine or tryptophan. Expanded clones are given a class, and other clones once, few, many or no size at all.

TRBV2	TRBJ2-4	-	ASSENRQGSNIQY
TRBV9	TRBJ1-2	-	ASSTTGQNYGYT
TRBV9	TRBJ1-4	once	ASSVAPQGRDEKLF
TRBV7-2	TRBJ1-2	-	ASSSRTGVNGYT
TRBV10-2	TRBJ2-5	-	ASSPYGGEETQY
TRBV5-4	TRBJ1-1	-	ASRLGTQANTEAF
TRBV10-1	TRBJ1-5	-	ASSEVRTGRSNQPQH
TRBV7-2	TRBJ1-1	-	ASSSATLGGAF
TRBV13	TRBJ2-1	once	ASSSSTGTDEQF
TRBV4-1	TRBJ2-7	-	ASSQVAGQTYEQY
TRBV5-1	TRBJ1-1	-	ASSLASGYPEAF
TRBV14	TRBJ1-2	-	ASSPLLQGTNYGYT
TRBV5-4	TRBJ2-7	-	ASSLIGQVYEQY
TRBV6-6	TRBJ2-3	-	ASSPIIGGSTDTQY
TRBV10-3	TRBJ2-3	few	AISGPDRGRWDTQY
TRBV2	TRBJ2-2	-	ASREAGELF
TRBV6-5	TRBJ1-4	-	ASRTTGGHEKLF
TRBV9	TRBJ2-3	-	ASSQSLSNTDTQY
TRBV30	TRBJ2-1	once	AWSFVAVEQF
TRBV10-3	TRBJ2-3	once	AIGKEVTDTQY
TRBV19	TRBJ2-3	-	ASSIPSGGTDTQY
TRBV6-6	TRBJ2-7	-	ASTFESGSYEQY
TRBV30	TRBJ2-7	-	AWAAGGAYEQY
TRBV6-6	TRBJ2-1	few	ASSLGTSGGLEQF
TRBV27	TRBJ1-6	once	ASRTRKGTVQGENSPLH
TRBV5-1	TRBJ1-1	-	ASSLVPQENTEAF
TRBV5-1	TRBJ2-1	-	ASSLTRDRGHEQF
TRBV5-1	TRBJ2-3	-	ASSVAGDLTDTQY
TRBV6-5	TRBJ2-5	-	ASSNAGAGQETQY
TRBV19	TRBJ1-5	-	ASSPLDRGEYNQPQH
TRBV13	TRBJ1-1	-	ASSAEGDTEAF
TRBV7-9	TRBJ2-1	-	ASSRSGGRNEQF
TRBV7-2	TRBJ2-1	-	ASSFSAGQF
TRBV4-3	TRBJ2-7	-	ASSQGTSRANYEQY
TRBV28	TRBJ2-7	-	ASTQGFAGGAEQY
TRBV18	TRBJ1-5	-	ASSRTLSNQPQH
TRBV6-5	TRBJ1-1	-	ASSYSGSLNTEAF
TRBV11-3	TRBJ2-5	-	ASSPPGSRETQY
TRBV2	TRBJ1-1	-	ASRRQGGNTEAF
TRBV25-1	TRBJ2-4	-	ASSDGLAKNIQY
TRBV7-6	TRBJ2-6	-	ASSRDRGPSGANVLT
TRBV20-1	TRBJ2-7	-	SARQFYEQY
TRBV5-1	TRBJ2-7	few	ASSLASDNKQY
TRBV7-6	TRBJ2-5	-	ASSHRQGRETQY
TRBV28	TRBJ2-5	-	ASSSSVFQETQY
TRBV6-1	TRBJ2-1	-	ASSEPLLAGGRNEQF
TRBV28	TRBJ1-1	-	AGRSEAF
TRBV19	TRBJ2-3	few	ASGDSGTDTQY
TRBV6-5	TRBJ1-5	-	ASSYSRDQPQH
TRBV9	TRBJ1-4	-	ASSDEGAKKKLF
TRBV7-2	TRBJ2-2	-	ASQITGELF
TRBV2	TRBJ2-3	once	ASSNSGINTDTQY
TRBV5-6	TRBJ1-2	-	ASSTQGNIYGYT
TRBV4-3	TRBJ2-7	-	ASSQDRSYPNYEQY
TRBV28	TRBJ2-7	once	ASSSDRTYEQY